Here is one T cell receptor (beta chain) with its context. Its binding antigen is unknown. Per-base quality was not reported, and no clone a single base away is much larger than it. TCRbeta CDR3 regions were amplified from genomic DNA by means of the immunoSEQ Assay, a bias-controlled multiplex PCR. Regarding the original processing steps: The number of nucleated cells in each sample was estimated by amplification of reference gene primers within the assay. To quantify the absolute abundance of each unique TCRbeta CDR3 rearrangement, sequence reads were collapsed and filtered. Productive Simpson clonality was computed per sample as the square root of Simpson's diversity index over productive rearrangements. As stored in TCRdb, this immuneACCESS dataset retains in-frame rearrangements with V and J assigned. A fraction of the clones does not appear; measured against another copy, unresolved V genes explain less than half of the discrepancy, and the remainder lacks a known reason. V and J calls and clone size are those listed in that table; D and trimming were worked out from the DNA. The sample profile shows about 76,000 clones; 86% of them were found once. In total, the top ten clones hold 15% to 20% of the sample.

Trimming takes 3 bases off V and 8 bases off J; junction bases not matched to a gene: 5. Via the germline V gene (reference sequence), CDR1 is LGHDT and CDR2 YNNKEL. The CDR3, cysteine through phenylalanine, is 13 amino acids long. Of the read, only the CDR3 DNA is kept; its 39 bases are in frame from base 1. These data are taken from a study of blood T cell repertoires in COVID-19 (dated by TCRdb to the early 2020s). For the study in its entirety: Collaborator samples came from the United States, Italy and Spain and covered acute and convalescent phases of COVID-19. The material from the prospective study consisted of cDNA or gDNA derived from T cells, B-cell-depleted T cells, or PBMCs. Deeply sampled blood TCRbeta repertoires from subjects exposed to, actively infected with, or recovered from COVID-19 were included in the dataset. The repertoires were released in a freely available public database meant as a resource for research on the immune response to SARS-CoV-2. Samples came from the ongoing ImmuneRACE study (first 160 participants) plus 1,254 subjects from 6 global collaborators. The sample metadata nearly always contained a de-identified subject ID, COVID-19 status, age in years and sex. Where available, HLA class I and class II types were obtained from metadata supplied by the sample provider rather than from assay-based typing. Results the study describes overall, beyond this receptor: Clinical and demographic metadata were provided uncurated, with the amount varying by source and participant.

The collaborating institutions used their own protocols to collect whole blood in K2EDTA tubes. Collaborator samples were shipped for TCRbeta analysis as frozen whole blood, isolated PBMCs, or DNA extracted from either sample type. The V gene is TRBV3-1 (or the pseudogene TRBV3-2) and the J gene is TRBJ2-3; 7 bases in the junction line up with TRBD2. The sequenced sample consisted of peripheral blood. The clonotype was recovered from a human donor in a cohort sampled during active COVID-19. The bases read TGTGCCAGCAGCCAGGGGGGGTTGACTACGCAGTATTTT. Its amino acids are CASSQGGLTTQYF.